Listed below are T cell receptor beta chains from one sample, sequenced in a study of blood T cells in healthy people across ages. MiXCR, run by TCRdb on the 5' RACE reads, gives a single entry per CDR3 protein. The sample shows about 780,000 distinct CDR3 sequences, roughly 46% of them seen only once. Sequences were obtained from blood. Receptors originate from a man older than 75 in good health. Each CDR3 is given with its conserved first and last residue. D genes are given only for firm matches. A row's size may be missing; if present it is once, few, many or a size class.

clone_size j_call v_call d_call cdr3_nt cdr3_aa
few TRBJ2-1 TRBV3-1 TRBD2 TGTGCCAGCAGCCCTTATAGACTAGCGGGAAACTACAATGAGCAGTTCTTC CASSPYRLAGNYNEQFF
few TRBJ2-1 TRBV24-1 TRBD2 TGTGCCACCAGTGACCCCGGGACTAGCGGACCATACAATGAGCAGTTCTTC CATSDPGTSGPYNEQFF
- TRBJ2-7 TRBV7-2 - TGTGCCAGCAGCTTAGAATTTTTAGGGCTGAACTCCTACGAGCAGTACTTC CASSLEFLGLNSYEQYF
few TRBJ2-7 TRBV5-1 TRBD2 TGCGCCAGCAGCCCGAAACTAGCGGGAAGATACGAGCAGTACTTC CASSPKLAGRYEQYF
few TRBJ2-7 TRBV7-6 TRBD1 TGTGCCAGCAGCTCCGGGACAGGGGGCTTCGAGCAGTACTTC CASSSGTGGFEQYF
- TRBJ2-5 TRBV5-1 - TGCGCCAGCAGCGTGTCGGGTTGGGAGACCCAGTACTTC CASSVSGWETQYF
- TRBJ2-7 TRBV12-3/TRBV12-4 TRBD1 TGTGCCAGCACCCAGGGACAGGGCTACTACGAGCAGTACTTC CASTQGQGYYEQYF
- TRBJ1-2 TRBV5-6 - TGTGCCAGCAGCGATTGGCGCGGCTACACCTTC CASSDWRGYTF
few TRBJ2-1 TRBV20-1 TRBD2 TGCAGTGCTAGAGACCCGATTGGACTAGCGGGAGGGACCTACAATGAGCAGTTCTTC CSARDPIGLAGGTYNEQFF
- TRBJ1-1 TRBV3-1 - TGTGCCAGCAGCCAAGTCCCGGACACTGAAGCTTTCTTT CASSQVPDTEAFF
once TRBJ2-7 TRBV20-1 - TGCAGTGCTAGAGATCCTACGACTGGCAGGCGGTTCGACGAGCAGTACTTC CSARDPTTGRRFDEQYF
- TRBJ2-1 TRBV24-1 TRBD2 TGTGCCACCAGTGGAACTACTAGCGGAGCTTACAATGAGCAGTTCTTC CATSGTTSGAYNEQFF
- TRBJ2-6 TRBV20-1 TRBD1 TGCAGTGCTAGCCCGCAGGGGGCAGGTACTGGGGCCAACGTCCTGACTTTC CSASPQGAGTGANVLTF
- TRBJ2-3 TRBV7-3 TRBD2 TGTGCCAGCAGCATCACTAGCGGGAGAACAGATACGCAGTATTTT CASSITSGRTDTQYF
- TRBJ2-1 TRBV19 - TGTGCCAGCCAAGACCGCCATAGCGCCCCGGAGAATGAGCAGTTCTTC CASQDRHSAPENEQFF
- TRBJ2-2 TRBV24-1 - TGTGCCACCAGTGACCCGAGTACCGGGGAGCTGTTTTTT CATSDPSTGELFF
- TRBJ1-2 TRBV6-5 TRBD1 TGTGCCAGCACCAAGGAATACAGGGGGGCCTATGGCTACACCTTC CASTKEYRGAYGYTF
once TRBJ2-4 TRBV29-1 TRBD1 TGCAGCGTTGAAGTGACAGGGCCAAACATTCAGTACTTC CSVEVTGPNIQYF
- TRBJ2-2 TRBV14 TRBD2 TGTGCCAGCAACGGACTAGCGGGAGGCACCGGGGAGCTGTTTTTT CASNGLAGGTGELFF
- TRBJ2-3 TRBV7-9 - TGTGCCAGCAGCCCCCCCCAGGCTAGCACGCAGTATTTT CASSPPQASTQYF
- TRBJ2-1 TRBV4-1 - TGCGCCAGCAGCCAAGAGGGGTCCCCCTTTTACAATGAGCAGTTCTTC CASSQEGSPFYNEQFF
many TRBJ2-3 TRBV4-1 - TGCGCCAGCAGCCAAGGTCAGGGAGATACGCAGTATTTT CASSQGQGDTQYF
- TRBJ1-2 TRBV18 - TGTGCCAGCTCACCTGCGGCAGGCGGTGGCTACACCTTC CASSPAAGGGYTF
- TRBJ2-6 TRBV3-1 - TGTGCCAGCAGCCAACCGGGCCAAGGGGTATCTGGGGCCAACGTCCTGACTTTC CASSQPGQGVSGANVLTF
- TRBJ2-1 TRBV3-1 TRBD1 TGTGCCAGCAGCCACGGGACAGGGGGCGATGAGCAGTTCTTC CASSHGTGGDEQFF
once TRBJ1-2 TRBV28 - TGTGCCATCCTGGCGGGGCGTCTAGGAAGGGGCTACACCTTC CAILAGRLGRGYTF
- TRBJ2-2 TRBV10-3 - TGTGCCATCAGTGAGCATCCGGGACTCCAAGAACCGGCGAACACCGGGGAGCTGTTTTTT CAISEHPGLQEPANTGELFF